This entry concerns a single TCR beta chain. Its antigen is unknown. Within one base of it there is no much larger clone, and no base qualities were kept. Magnetic bead negative selection was used to isolate untouched CD4+ T cells from Ficoll-separated PBMC, with an average purity of almost 98%. Magnetic beads were used to isolate untouched CD4+ T cells from Ficoll-separated PBMC, giving 95% to 98% purity with negligible CD8+ contamination. Peripheral blood mononuclear cells came from the buffy coats of a few healthy blood donors. CMV seronegative status was shared by all three donors. Genomic DNA was extracted with the DNeasy Blood & Tissue Kit. TCRB sequencing was performed on genomic DNA from sorted CD137+CD4+ cells and pre-culture CD4+ baseline samples from each subject. This sample is drawn from a study of T cell repertoires and HLA-DP antigens (dated by TCRdb to 2016 to 2019). Concerning the study at large: An in vitro model of CD4+ T cell alloreactivity against allogeneic HLA-DP presented by transduced HeLa cells was used in the study. One alloantigen differed from self by one peptide-binding groove amino acid, whereas the other differed by ten, modelling structurally similar versus dissimilar alloantigens. Of the three donors, two were male and one was female, and their ages ranged from the 18-to-29 age band up to the 60-to-69 age band. An average DNA input of about 210 ng was used for sorted CD137+CD4+ samples, compared with about 1,300 ng for pre-culture CD4+ samples.

TCRB CDR3 regions were amplified with the immunoSEQ multiplex PCR using forward primers for 54 TRBV segments and reverse primers for 13 TRBJ segments. For pre-culture CD4+ samples, sequencing was done at deep resolution with a target of a few hundred thousand T cell genomes. Sequencing of the amplicons was done on an Illumina HiSeq System, giving 87 bp reads that spanned the CDR3. Processing in the source paper ran as follows. PCR and sequencing errors in the reads were corrected, and CDR3 regions were defined by aligning to IMGT reference sequences. Template and unique rearrangement counts were estimated using synthetic template pools. Clonality was calculated as 1 minus Pielou's evenness. The Daley-Smith estimator was used to estimate richness. Morisita's index served as the measure of repertoire overlap. Clones found in cultured samples but undetected in the pre-culture repertoire of the corresponding donor were defined as low-abundance clones. As stored in TCRdb, this immuneACCESS dataset retains in-frame rearrangements with V and J assigned. A fraction of the clones does not appear; measured against another copy, unresolved V genes explain less than half of the discrepancy, and the remainder lacks a known reason. The D gene and trimming were derived from the DNA, and the V and J assignments and clone size from that table. This sample holds roughly 110,000 clones; about 91% were observed only once. Around 0.25% of the sample is held by the ten biggest clonotypes.

Summary of the overall study and its limitations: The study was limited by having just a few donors, by relying on a non-physiological HeLa antigen-presenting system, and by using total CD4+ cells as responders. Average cumulative frequency of clones undetected before culture was approximately 40% against one allele and approximately 55% against the other. Sorted CD137+ cells showed similar clonality against both alloantigens, at about 0.39, which was much higher than the approximately 0.044 seen in pre-culture samples. The naive and memory CD4+ repertoires were not analysed as separate populations.

Sequenced: CD4+ T cells from PBMCs. The source is a woman aged 18-29 years in good health and CMV-seronegative.

The nucleotides read TGTGCCAGCAGCTCCGACAGCCGGAACACCGGGGAGCTGTTTTTT. Its protein product is CASSSDSRNTGELFF. The chain was built from TRBV7-9 and TRBJ2-2; the best D guess is TRBD1, with 5 bases matching. From the cysteine up to the phenylalanine, the CDR3 has a length of 15 residues. The sequence is cut down to CDR3 DNA, 45 bases in frame from base 1. Per the germline V gene (reference sequence), SEHNR is the CDR1 and FQNEAQ is the CDR2. The junction shows trimming of 4 bases on V and 1 base on J, plus 10 bases between the germline ends.